This entry lists 31 T cell receptor beta chains sequenced from one sample in a study of lymphopenia after photon versus proton radiotherapy. Method: immunoSEQ multiplex PCR; TCRdb's copy keeps in-frame clones and lacks some. The data contain 160,000 or so clones, approximately 91% of them seen just once; the ten biggest clones take up around 5%. The sample here was peripheral blood, taken from a patient treated with photon-based radiotherapy. Receptor source: a man between 50 and 59 years old with gastric cancer.

This chain's CDR3 is CASSPPGSTDTQYF. The CDR3 bases are TGCGCCAGCAGCCCCCCCGGATCCACAGATACGCAGTATTTT. The chain links TRBV5-1 to TRBJ2-3; D call uncertain. Germline CDR1 reads SGHRS; CDR2 reads YFSETQ. This CDR3 contains 14 residues. Trimming removed 4 bases from V and 2 bases from J, with 11 bases in between.

V and J are TRBV5-4 and TRBJ1-1; no reliable D call. The V and J ends lost 3 bases and 2 bases respectively, with 8 bases between them. The length of the CDR3 is 13 residues. Germline V gene data show CDR1 as SGHNT and CDR2 as YYREEE (reference sequence). The CDR3 is CASSSVDNTEAFF. CDR3 nucleotides: TGTGCCAGCAGCTCCGTCGATAACACTGAAGCTTTCTTT.

CDR3: CASSTSGRVGEQYF. The CDR3 nucleotides read TGTGCCAGCAGTACTAGCGGGAGAGTAGGCGAGCAGTACTTC. This chain joins TRBV2 and TRBJ2-7; 11 nucleotides align to TRBD2. Looked up from germline, CDR1 is SNHLY and CDR2 is FYNNEI. The trim removed 5 bases at V and 6 bases at J, leaving 6 bases unmatched. The CDR3 has 14 residues.

The chain employs TRBV7-6 and TRBJ1-1; D is unclear. Trimming cost V 2 bases and J 0 bases, with 13 bases left between them. The CDR3 spans 16 residues. Germline CDR1 is SGHVS and CDR2 is FNYEAQ. DNA for the CDR3: TGTGCCAGCAGCTTATTGGCAGGTACAATGAACACTGAAGCTTTCTTT. This sequence encodes CASSLLAGTMNTEAFF.

The rearrangement joins TRBV4-1 to TRBJ2-1, with unresolved D. Germline V lookup: CDR1 MGHRA, CDR2 YSYEKL. With 4 bases removed from V and 2 bases from J, the gap between germline ends came to 12 bases. There are 15 residues in the CDR3. Here the CDR3 DNA reads TGCGCCAGCAGCCTCGAGTCCGCCACCTACAATGAGCAGTTCTTC. It codes for CASSLESATYNEQFF.

As DNA, the CDR3 is TGTGCCAGCAGCTTACTTGTCCTAAGCACAGATACGCAGTATTTT. Encoded protein: CASSLLVLSTDTQYF. The chain recombines TRBV7-2 with TRBJ2-3; D is uncertain. The V gene's germline CDR1 is SGHTA and CDR2 FQGNSA. V dropped 2 bases and J dropped 0 bases, with 9 bases sitting between them. This CDR3 comprises 15 residues.

The J gene is TRBJ2-7, the V gene TRBV9; D uncertain. V was pared by 0 bases and J by 5 bases, with 18 bases between. Looked up from germline, CDR1 is SGDLS and CDR2 is YYNGEE. There are 16 residues in the CDR3. This CDR3 is CASSVADSAKSHEQYF. CDR3 in DNA: TGTGCCAGCAGCGTAGCCGACTCCGCAAAATCCCACGAGCAGTACTTC.

The chain links TRBV5-6 to TRBJ2-3; D uncertain. Trimming left V 0 bases short and J 7 bases short, with 12 bases between. The CDR3 contains 14 residues. CDR1 and CDR2 from the germline V gene are SGHDT and YYEEEE. The CDR3 sequence is CASSLAGPLYTQYF. The CDR3 nucleotides are TGTGCCAGCAGCTTGGCCGGCCCTTTATATACGCAGTATTTT.

This sequence joins TRBV23-1 and TRBJ2-3, with 10 positions matching TRBD2. TRBV23-1 is reported as an ORF; its role is uncertain. This CDR3 comprises 16 residues. V lost 0 bases and J lost 1; bases outside the gene matches: 1. Written as DNA, the CDR3 is TGCGCCAGCAGTCAATCGCTAGCGGGAGGCACAGATACGCAGTATTTT. Translating gives CASSQSLAGGTDTQYF.

Here the CDR3 DNA reads TGTGCCAGCAGCCGCAGGGGAGACGGGGAGCTGTTTTTT. Translated, it gives CASSRRGDGELFF. The V gene is TRBV11-2, the J gene TRBJ2-2, with a tentative D call TRBD1 (6 bases). CDR1 and CDR2 from the germline V gene are SGHAT and FQNNGV. This CDR3 is 13 amino acids long. Trimming stripped 5 bases from V and 7 bases from J, with 11 bases between.

The genes are TRBV11-2 and TRBJ2-7; either TRBD1 or TRBD2 may fit D (5 bases each). CDR1 and CDR2 (germline): SGHAT, FQNNGV. Trimming cost V 5 bases and J 3 bases, with 14 bases left between them. This CDR3 region has 14 residues. The DNA for the CDR3 is TGTGCCAGCAGCGGTGGGACGGTCGGCTACGAGCAGTACTTC. Amino acids: CASSGGTVGYEQYF. The entire variable domain, with the rest obtained from reference TRBV11-2 and TRBJ2-7, is as follows: EAGVAQSPRYKIIEKRQSVAFWCNPISGHATLYWYQQILGQGPKLLIQFQNNGVVDDSQLPKDRFSAERLKGVDSTLKIQPAKLEDSAVYLCASSGGTVGYEQYFGPGTRLTVT.

The V gene is TRBV28, the J gene TRBJ2-1, with D unresolved. Trimming stripped 6 bases from V and 1 base from J, with 16 bases between. Germline loops: CDR1 MDHEN, CDR2 SYDVKM. CDR3 length: 16 residues. Here the CDR3 DNA reads TGTGCCAGCAGAGGGTCGACCGCCAGATCCTACAATGAGCAGTTCTTC. Protein sequence: CASRGSTARSYNEQFF.

The J gene is TRBJ2-1, the V gene TRBV9; D remains unclear. Germline CDR1 SGDLS, CDR2 YYNGEE. Trimming cost V 2 bases and J 0 bases, with 15 bases left between them. The CDR3 sequence is 17 residues long. CDR3 nucleotide sequence: TGTGCCAGCAGCGTTCATCCGGGCGGACCCTCCTACAATGAGCAGTTCTTC. It translates to CASSVHPGGPSYNEQFF.

The rearrangement joins TRBV7-2 to TRBJ2-7; TRBD1 agrees at 9 bases. CDR3 length equals 15 residues. In germline, CDR1 is SGHTA, CDR2 FQGNSA. J lost 2 bases, V lost 3 bases, and 5 bases had no gene match. CDR3 region: CASSFTGTGTYEQYF. The CDR3 bases are TGTGCCAGCAGCTTTACCGGGACAGGGACCTACGAGCAGTACTTC.

This clone was seen a single time. V gene TRBV5-6 combines with J gene TRBJ2-5; D unresolved. The length of the CDR3 is 14 residues. Germline V gives CDR1 SGHDT, CDR2 YYEEEE. V gave up 0 bases and J gave up 2 bases, with 8 bases separating them. In nucleotides, the CDR3 is TGTGCCAGCAGCTTGGACGAAGGGCAAGAGACCCAGTACTTC. Residues: CASSLDEGQETQYF.

V gene TRBV6-1 combines with J gene TRBJ2-3; 7 nucleotides align to TRBD2. In germline, CDR1 is MNHNS, CDR2 SASEGT. The V segment lost 3 bases and the J segment 1 base; nucleotides outside the gene matches: 10. The length of the CDR3 is 17 residues. CDR3 bases: TGTGCCAGCAGTGACCCGACGGGTCTAGCGGGCACAGATACGCAGTATTTT. It translates to CASSDPTGLAGTDTQYF.

This chain joins TRBV5-1 and TRBJ2-7; 11 bases agree with TRBD1. The CDR3 runs 14 residues. Per germline, CDR1 SGHRS and CDR2 YFSETQ. The J segment lost 3 bases and the V segment lost 4 bases, leaving 3 bases of the junction unmatched. The DNA of the CDR3 is TGCGCCAGCAGCGCGGGACAGGGGGGCTACGAGCAGTACTTC. Amino acid sequence: CASSAGQGGYEQYF.

The rearrangement joins TRBV6-1 to TRBJ1-1; TRBD1 might be the D (6 bases). Trimming took 6 bases from V and 1 from J, leaving 9 bases between them. Germline-derived CDR1 and CDR2 are MNHNS and SASEGT. The CDR3 length is 13 residues. The CDR3 DNA follows: TGTGCCAGCAGCCGGACAGAGAACACTGAAGCTTTCTTT. This sequence encodes CASSRTENTEAFF.

The CDR3 is CASSQDPKGQPQHF. CDR3 bases: TGCGCCAGCAGCCAAGATCCGAAGGGGCAGCCCCAGCATTTT. The rearrangement uses TRBV4-3 and TRBJ1-5; the D gene is possibly TRBD1 (5 bases). Germline V CDR1 and CDR2: LGHNA, YSLEER. The CDR3 runs to 14 residues. Trimming cost V 0 bases and J 7 bases, with 10 bases left between them.

The chain recombines TRBV25-1 with TRBJ1-3; D ambiguous. V was cut by 7 bases and J by 0 bases, with 13 bases left in between. The CDR3 length is 15 residues. Per germline, CDR1 MGHDK and CDR2 SYGVNS. Here the CDR3 DNA reads TGTGCCAGCAATCCGAGTCCGAACTCTGGAAACACCATATATTTT. It translates to CASNPSPNSGNTIYF.

The count of this clone is one. This rearrangement joins TRBV15 to TRBJ1-1, with a tentative D call TRBD1 (5 bases). The germline CDR1 and CDR2 sequences are LNHNV and YYDKDF (reference sequence). With 6 bases removed from V and 5 bases from J, the gap between germline ends came to 16 bases. The length of the CDR3 is 14 residues. The CDR3 here is CATSRGGGTTEAFF. CDR3 sequence (DNA): TGTGCCACCAGTCGGGGCGGGGGAACAACTGAAGCTTTCTTT.

The V and J genes are TRBV5-1 and TRBJ2-1, with 12 bases aligning to TRBD2. Trimming at V came to 0 bases and at J to 8 bases, leaving 12 bases not matched to a gene. From germline, CDR1 is SGHRS and CDR2 YFSETQ. CDR3 length: 18 residues. CDR3 coding DNA: TGCGCCAGCAGCTTGGCAAATTCAGGACTAGCGGGAATGGATGAGCAGTTCTTC. This translates into CASSLANSGLAGMDEQFF.

The chain has TRBV5-6 and TRBJ1-2; D might be TRBD1 (5 bases). The V end was cut by 3 bases, the J end by 4 bases, with 16 bases between. Germline-derived CDR1 and CDR2 are SGHDT and YYEEEE. The CDR3 consists of 15 residues. CDR3 DNA: TGTGCCAGCAGCTCCACCCCCCGACAGCCCTATGGCTACACCTTC. Its translation: CASSSTPRQPYGYTF.

The chain combines TRBV5-4 with TRBJ1-1; TRBD1 matches at 8 bases. The germline CDR1 and CDR2 sequences are SGHNT and YYREEE (reference sequence). With 0 bases clipped from V and 7 bases from J, the junction kept 8 bases outside the gene matches. The CDR3 runs 15 residues. The CDR3 region has the DNA TGTGCCAGCAGCTTGGGGCAGGGGGCGGTAGGTGAAGCTTTCTTT. Translated, it gives CASSLGQGAVGEAFF. The full variable domain, rest sourced from reference TRBV5-4 and TRBJ1-1, is ETGVTQSPTHLIKTRGQQVTLRCSSQSGHNTVSWYQQALGQGPQFIFQYYREEENGRGNFPPRFSGLQFPNYSSELNVNALELDDSALYLCASSLGQGAVGEAFFGQGTRLTVV.

The J gene is TRBJ2-3, the V gene TRBV7-2; TRBD2 matches at 10 bases. Germline V gives CDR1 SGHTA, CDR2 FQGNSA. This CDR3 has 15 residues. The ends lost 5 bases at V and 5 bases at J; junction bases unmatched: 7. As DNA, the CDR3 is TGTGCCAGCAGCCCCCAAGCGGGAGGGTTAGATACGCAGTATTTT. Protein product: CASSPQAGGLDTQYF. The entire variable domain, with the rest obtained from reference TRBV7-2 and TRBJ2-3, is as follows: GAGVSQSPSNKVTEKGKDVELRCDPISGHTALYWYRQSLGQGLEFLIYFQGNSAPDKSGLPSDRFSAERTGGSVSTLTIQRTQQEDSAVYLCASSPQAGGLDTQYFGPGTRLTVL.

This clone was counted a few times. V usage is TRBV19 and J usage is TRBJ2-3; TRBD1 matches 9 bases. CDR1 and CDR2 from the germline V gene are LNHDA and SQIVND (reference sequence). The CDR3 loop spans 16 amino acids. Trimming cost V 6 bases and J 3 bases; bases outside gene matches: 10. CDR3 nucleotide sequence: TGTGCCAGTAGCCGGACCGGGACAGGGAGAACAGATACGCAGTATTTT. Protein sequence: CASSRTGTGRTDTQYF.

CDR3 sequence: CASSLQGASGANVLTF. CDR3 bases: TGTGCCAGCAGCTTACAGGGGGCCTCAGGGGCCAACGTCCTGACTTTC. The chain joins TRBV7-2 to TRBJ2-6, with 8 bases identical to TRBD1. CDR3 size: 16 residues. Trimming at V came to 2 bases and at J to 4 bases, leaving 4 bases not matched to a gene. Germline V gene lookup returns CDR1 SGHTA and CDR2 FQGNSA.

This rearrangement joins TRBV7-8 to TRBJ1-5, with TRBD1 as a possible D gene (5 bases). Germline V lookup: CDR1 SGHVS, CDR2 FQNEAQ. The V and J ends lost 1 base and 4 bases respectively, with 17 bases between them. The CDR3 is 17 amino acids. In DNA, the CDR3 is TGTGCCAGCAGCTTAGGAGTTAGGCAGGGATTGAATCAGCCCCAGCATTTT. Translation gives CASSLGVRQGLNQPQHF.

This clone was observed a few times. V is TRBV9 and J is TRBJ1-4, with D unclear. The CDR3 sequence is 15 residues long. V lost 4 bases and J 7 bases, leaving 17 bases between the germline ends. The germline V gene encodes CDR1 SGDLS and CDR2 YYNGEE. The CDR3 reads CASSPSAGRTEKLFF. The CDR3 DNA sequence: TGTGCCAGCAGCCCCTCCGCGGGCAGGACTGAAAAACTGTTTTTT.

This clone was counted once. V usage is TRBV5-4 and J usage is TRBJ1-1, with D maybe TRBD1 (5 bases). The CDR3 totals 14 residues. Germline loops: CDR1 SGHNT, CDR2 YYREEE (reference sequence). The V and J ends lost 2 bases and 3 bases respectively, with 11 bases between them. The DNA for the CDR3 is TGTGCCAGCAGCTTTGGGCTAGGGGACACTGAAGCTTTCTTT. Translation: CASSFGLGDTEAFF.

V gene TRBV7-7 combines with J gene TRBJ2-5; TRBD1 matches at 8 bases. V lost 0 bases and J lost 3; bases outside the gene matches: 0. CDR3 length equals 14 residues. Looked up from germline, CDR1 is SSHAT and CDR2 is FNYEAQ (reference sequence). The CDR3 sequence is CASSLATGEETQYF. The CDR3 DNA sequence: TGTGCCAGCAGCTTAGCGACAGGGGAAGAGACCCAGTACTTC.